The 15 T cell receptor beta chains given below trace back to one sample, sequenced in a study of blood T cell repertoires in COVID-19. Profiling relied on immunoSEQ multiplex PCR, and the TCRdb table lists in-frame clones only, not all of them. Here the sample spans about 360,000 clones, around 86% being singletons. The specimen sequenced was peripheral blood. These receptor sequences come from a human donor in a cohort sampled during active COVID-19.

V is TRBV28 and J is TRBJ2-2, with D perhaps TRBD2 (7 bases). CDR1 and CDR2 from the germline V gene are MDHEN and SYDVKM. This CDR3 contains 16 residues. Trimming stripped 5 bases from V and 4 bases from J, with 17 bases between. CDR3 coding DNA: TGTGCCAGCAGTCCCTACCGGGGAGGGGGCACCGGGGAGCTGTTTTTT. Protein product: CASSPYRGGGTGELFF.

The V gene is TRBV19, the J gene TRBJ1-1, with D possibly matching TRBD1 (6 bases). Per germline, CDR1 LNHDA and CDR2 SQIVND (reference sequence). This CDR3 is 15 amino acids long. V lost 3 bases and J 3 bases, leaving 14 bases between the germline ends. The CDR3 DNA is TGTGCCAGTAGTATGCCGAACAGGGCGGACACTGAAGCTTTCTTT. Encoded protein: CASSMPNRADTEAFF.

This chain connects TRBV4-1 to TRBJ2-1, with TRBD1 matching over 8 bases. Germline V gene data show CDR1 as MGHRA and CDR2 as YSYEKL. CDR3 size: 16 residues. V dropped 3 bases and J dropped 5; count of bases not matched to a gene: 9. The CDR3 nucleotides are TGCGCCAGCAGCCACCCCGGGCAGGGGGCAAACAATGAGCAGTTCTTC. Amino acid sequence: CASSHPGQGANNEQFF.

The chain is built from TRBV11-2 and TRBJ1-1; maybe TRBD1 (5 bases). This CDR3 comprises 15 residues. Germline V gene data show CDR1 as SGHAT and CDR2 as FQNNGV. Trimming pared 1 base from V and 7 bases from J, leaving 16 bases between. The CDR3 is CASSLGSGVRSEAFF. CDR3 nucleotide sequence: TGTGCCAGCAGCTTAGGTTCGGGGGTGAGGAGTGAAGCTTTCTTT.

J is TRBJ2-5 and V is TRBV30, with D possibly matching TRBD2 (6 bases). The length of the CDR3 is 13 residues. The V end lost 5 bases, the J end lost 3 bases, and 13 bases lay between the germline ends. Germline assignment: CDR1 GTSNPN and CDR2 SVGIG (reference sequence). The CDR3 sequence: CAWQRELEETQYF. The CDR3 bases are TGTGCCTGGCAACGGGAGTTGGAAGAGACCCAGTACTTC.

This chain connects TRBV30 to TRBJ2-3; TRBD1 matches 9 bases. The CDR3 is 14 amino acids. In germline, CDR1 is GTSNPN, CDR2 SVGIG (reference sequence). The J segment lost 3 bases and the V segment lost 3 bases, leaving 4 bases of the junction unmatched. This CDR3 is CAWSRDRATDTQYF. CDR3 nucleotide sequence: TGTGCCTGGAGCCGGGACAGGGCGACAGATACGCAGTATTTT.

The CDR3 spells CASSLDSSGGYTF. In DNA form, the CDR3 reads TGCGCCAGCAGCTTGGACAGTTCCGGAGGCTACACCTTC. The chain is built from TRBV5-1 and TRBJ1-2; D not certain. Germline loops: CDR1 SGHRS, CDR2 YFSETQ. This CDR3 is 13 amino acids long. The V and J ends lost 0 bases and 8 bases respectively, with 11 bases between them.

This rearrangement joins TRBV5-1 to TRBJ1-2, with 7 bases lining up with TRBD1. There are 14 residues in the CDR3. V shed 0 bases and J 5 bases; nucleotides not matched to a gene: 4. The germline V gene has CDR1 SGHRS and CDR2 YFSETQ. CDR3 DNA: TGCGCCAGCAGCTTGGAGGCAGGGGGGTATGGCTACACCTTC. It specifies CASSLEAGGYGYTF.

CDR3 sequence: CAWNKGDRLSNQPQHF. DNA for the CDR3: TGTGCCTGGAACAAGGGTGACAGACTTAGCAATCAGCCCCAGCATTTT. V usage is TRBV30 and J usage is TRBJ1-5; D perhaps matches TRBD1 (5 bases). Germline lookup yields CDR1 GTSNPN and CDR2 SVGIG (reference sequence). This CDR3 comprises 16 residues. The ends were cut back, 4 bases at V and 0 bases at J, with 16 bases in the middle.

The chain recombines TRBV5-8 with TRBJ2-5; TRBD2 agrees at 14 bases. Trimming took 4 bases from V and 4 from J; bases not matched to a gene: 3. CDR3 length: 15 amino acids. Germline V lookup: CDR1 SGHTS, CDR2 YDEGEE. This chain's CDR3 is CASSNGLAGGETQYF. The CDR3 DNA reads as TGTGCCAGCAGCAACGGACTAGCGGGGGGAGAGACCCAGTACTTC.

This rearrangement joins TRBV30 to TRBJ2-1; D may be TRBD2 (6 bases). The germline V gene encodes CDR1 GTSNPN and CDR2 SVGIG (reference sequence). V lost 2 bases, J lost 9 bases, and 20 bases lay in between. The CDR3 has 15 residues. The CDR3 sequence is CAWSPPGEEVGEQFF. The CDR3 DNA sequence: TGTGCCTGGAGTCCTCCGGGAGAGGAGGTGGGTGAGCAGTTCTTC.

The chain recombines TRBV6-5 with TRBJ2-2; D is possibly TRBD2 (7 bases). V dropped 6 bases and J dropped 13 bases, with 15 bases sitting between them. Germline-derived CDR1 and CDR2 are MNHEY and SVGAGI. The CDR3 length is 12 residues. CDR3 loop: CASRGEGGWLFF. The CDR3 DNA sequence: TGTGCCAGCAGAGGGGAGGGGGGGTGGCTGTTTTTT.

V and J are TRBV5-1 and TRBJ2-1, with 14 positions matching TRBD2. Germline CDR1 and CDR2: SGHRS and YFSETQ. The ends lost 1 base at V and 4 bases at J; junction bases unmatched: 7. The CDR3 sequence is 18 residues long. CDR3 sequence: CASSLKPRTSGGYNEQFF. The CDR3 DNA follows: TGCGCCAGCAGCTTGAAGCCCAGGACTAGCGGGGGGTACAATGAGCAGTTCTTC.

The chain is built from TRBV2 and TRBJ1-2; possibly TRBD1 for D (6 bases). Germline V lookup: CDR1 SNHLY, CDR2 FYNNEI. This CDR3 comprises 16 residues. Trimming stripped 8 bases from V and 1 base from J, with 20 bases between. CDR3 sequence (DNA): TGTGCCAGCCATTGTAGGACAGAAACTGATAACTATGGCTACACCTTC. Translated, it gives CASHCRTETDNYGYTF.

In this sample, this clone turned up once. This chain uses TRBV2 with TRBJ1-3, with D unresolved. CDR1 is SNHLY and CDR2 is FYNNEI in the germline V gene. The ends were cut back, 3 bases at V and 2 bases at J, with 8 bases in the middle. This CDR3 spans 14 amino acids. In DNA, the CDR3 is TGTGCCAGCAGTGACTTAGTAACTGGAAACACCATATATTTT. Its translation: CASSDLVTGNTIYF.